This passage covers 28 T cell receptor beta chains from one sample sequenced in a study of human T cells and chemical hapten exposure (dated by TCRdb to the early 2020s). The time point label here, explained by the study, means: pre-sensitization, week 0. The treatment or condition tag for this specimen amounts to: therapeutic diphenylcyclopropenone sensitization with weekly scalp DPC. The library was prepared using RACE. The data were produced on a NextSeq 500. The public reads were reanalyzed by TCRdb: fastp trimming at Q25, MiXCR alignment, in-frame beta chains only. Entries are consolidated by CDR3 protein sequence, retaining the most common genes and DNA. Present in this sample are 350,000 to 450,000 distinct CDR3 sequences, 4% to 6% of which were seen just once. The ten most abundant clones make up approximately 2.4% of the sample. The starting material was whole blood, obtained in connection with sensitization to the hapten diphenylcyclopropenone (DPC). These receptors were collected from a woman aged 45 to 65 with alopecia areata. Some clones in this sample may be carry-over from other donors' samples.

This rearrangement joins TRBV5-6 to TRBJ2-5; 8 bases line up with TRBD1. CDR3 length: 16 amino acids. From germline, CDR1 is SGHDT and CDR2 YYEEEE. After removal of 1 base from V and 5 bases from J, the junction contained 10 bases not matched to a gene. CDR3 region: CASSLRGQGGLETQYF. CDR3 coding DNA: TGTGCCAGCAGCTTGCGCGGACAGGGAGGCTTGGAGACCCAGTACTTC.

This clonotype showed up many times. The rearrangement joins TRBV5-1 to TRBJ2-5; TRBD2 matches 12 bases. The trim removed 3 bases at V and 4 bases at J, leaving 7 bases unmatched. The CDR3 runs 16 residues. Germline CDR1 is SGHRS and CDR2 is YFSETQ. The CDR3: CASSSGLAGMRETQYF. The CDR3 bases are TGCGCCAGCAGCTCAGGACTAGCGGGGATGAGAGAGACCCAGTACTTC.

This clonotype occurred many times. The V call is TRBV15, the J call TRBJ1-4, with D unresolved. CDR3 length: 12 amino acids. Per germline, CDR1 LNHNV and CDR2 YYDKDF (reference sequence). V was cut by 0 bases and J by 10 bases, with 6 bases left in between. CDR3 loop: CATSRDLGKLFF. The DNA of the CDR3 is TGTGCCACCAGCAGAGATCTCGGAAAACTGTTTTTT.

This clonotype was seen more than once but under ten times. The chain combines TRBV4-2 with TRBJ2-2; TRBD2 might be the D (6 bases). Trimming stripped 0 bases from V and 7 bases from J, with 9 bases between. This CDR3 is built from 14 residues. Germline assignment: CDR1 LGHNA and CDR2 YNFKEQ. This CDR3 reads CASSQDGGDGELFF. The CDR3 DNA sequence: TGTGCCAGCAGCCAAGATGGCGGGGACGGGGAGCTGTTTTTT.

The CDR3, as DNA: TGTGCCAGCAGCAAAAACTTCCTCGGCAATCAGCCCCAGCATTTT. This gives the protein CASSKNFLGNQPQHF. This chain joins TRBV21-1 and TRBJ1-5. TRBV21-1 is designated a pseudogene. This CDR3 contains 15 residues.

This clonotype showed up many times. The CDR3 here is CASSLDRADQPQHF. For the CDR3, the DNA is TGCGCCAGCAGTCTCGACAGGGCCGATCAGCCCCAGCATTTT. The V gene is TRBV4-1, the J gene TRBJ1-5; 7 bases match TRBD1. CDR1 is MGHRA, CDR2 YSYEKL, per germline. V dropped 6 bases and J dropped 5; count of bases not matched to a gene: 7. This CDR3 has 14 amino acids.

J is TRBJ2-3 and V is TRBV18; 7 nucleotides align to TRBD2. V lost 0 bases, J lost 3 bases, and 3 bases stayed unmatched. The germline V gene encodes CDR1 KGHSH and CDR2 LQKENI. CDR3 length: 15 residues. CDR3 amino acids: CASSPPAGRTDTQYF. As DNA, the CDR3 is TGTGCCAGCTCACCACCGGCCGGGAGGACAGATACGCAGTATTTT.

This clonotype has a count of ten or more. This sequence joins TRBV9 and TRBJ1-5; D might be TRBD1 (6 bases). Germline V lookup: CDR1 SGDLS, CDR2 YYNGEE. This CDR3 comprises 13 residues. Trimming pared 3 bases from V and 2 bases from J, leaving 6 bases between. CDR3 sequence: CASSAGGNQPQHF. The CDR3, as DNA: TGTGCCAGCAGCGCAGGGGGCAATCAGCCCCAGCATTTT.

This clonotype was recorded at least ten times. The chain joins TRBV18 to TRBJ2-2, with 11 positions matching TRBD2. The ends lost 3 bases at V and 1 base at J; junction bases unmatched: 4. The CDR3 has 17 residues. CDR1 KGHSH and CDR2 LQKENI come from the germline V gene. The CDR3 region is CASSPASGRKNTGELFF. The CDR3 DNA reads TGTGCCAGCTCACCCGCTAGCGGGAGGAAGAACACCGGGGAGCTGTTTTTT.

The chain joins TRBV13 to TRBJ1-4, with a tentative D call TRBD1 (6 bases). Germline CDR1 PRHDT, CDR2 FYEKMQ (reference sequence). V lost 5 bases to trimming and J lost 10 bases, with 17 bases between them. The CDR3 is 14 amino acids. This CDR3 is CASSQGGHSGKLFF. The DNA for the CDR3 is TGTGCCAGCAGCCAAGGGGGACATTCGGGAAAACTGTTTTTT.

The chain uses TRBV7-6 and TRBJ2-7, with 7 bases fitting TRBD2. V lost 2 bases, J lost 1 base, and 8 bases stayed unmatched. Germline-derived CDR1 and CDR2 are SGHVS and FNYEAQ. The CDR3 contains 16 residues. DNA of the CDR3: TGTGCCAGCAGCTTAAGACTAGCTCCTACTTCCTACGAGCAGTACTTC. Translating gives CASSLRLAPTSYEQYF.

The chain has TRBV4-3 and TRBJ2-3, with D possibly matching TRBD2 (5 bases). The CDR3 has 17 residues. Per germline, CDR1 LGHNA and CDR2 YSLEER. The V end was cut by 3 bases, the J end by 1 base, with 17 bases between. For the CDR3, the DNA is TGCGCCAGCAGCCAGAGGAGGAGTGGCTCCGGCACAGATACGCAGTATTTT. Its protein product is CASSQRRSGSGTDTQYF.

Ten or more counts support this clonotype. The J gene is TRBJ1-5, the V gene TRBV12-3 or TRBV12-4, with no clear D. The V end was cut by 3 bases, the J end by 16 bases, with 13 bases between. The CDR3 is made up of 11 amino acids. The CDR3 spells CASSFGAPGHF. The CDR3 DNA is TGTGCCAGCAGTTTTGGTGCTCCGGGTCATTTT.

This clonotype was recorded at least ten times. The V and J genes are TRBV6-2 or TRBV6-3 and TRBJ2-2, with D unclear. Germline CDR1 MNHEY, CDR2 SVGEGT. Trimming took off 9 bases at V and 0 bases at J, with 8 bases between the two ends. The CDR3 consists of 13 residues. The CDR3 protein is CASAGPNTGELFF. Written as DNA, the CDR3 is TGTGCCAGTGCCGGGCCGAACACCGGGGAGCTGTTTTTT.

This clonotype was found a few times. The chain combines TRBV18 with TRBJ1-2; TRBD1 aligns across 7 bases. CDR3 length: 14 amino acids. Germline V gene lookup returns CDR1 KGHSH and CDR2 LQKENI. With 0 bases clipped from V and 6 bases from J, the junction kept 4 bases outside the gene matches. CDR3 nucleotides: TGTGCCAGCTCACCACCGGGACAGATCAATGGCTACACCTTC. It translates to CASSPPGQINGYTF.

This clonotype has a count of ten or more. The chain uses TRBV4-2 and TRBJ2-3; 8 bases match TRBD2. The CDR3 sequence is 20 residues long. V was clipped by 0 bases and J by 0 bases; unmatched bases: 14. Germline lookup yields CDR1 LGHNA and CDR2 YNFKEQ. The CDR3 is CASSQEGPIAGRGSTDTQYF. CDR3 nucleotides: TGTGCCAGCAGCCAAGAGGGTCCAATAGCGGGACGGGGAAGCACAGATACGCAGTATTTT.

In this sample, this clonotype turned up many times. The chain couples TRBV7-7 to TRBJ2-1; D assignment may be TRBD1 or TRBD2 (7 bases each). V was clipped by 6 bases and J by 8 bases, with 23 bases between them. The CDR3 has 16 amino acids. Germline CDR1 is SSHAT and CDR2 is FNYEAQ (reference sequence). CDR3 region: CASSRLQGGPEDEQFF. The CDR3 bases are TGTGCCAGCAGTCGACTCCAGGGGGGGCCGGAGGATGAGCAGTTCTTC.

In its sample, this clonotype was seen many times. This chain joins TRBV12-3 or TRBV12-4 and TRBJ2-3; D is perhaps TRBD1 (6 bases). Trimming left V 4 bases short and J 4 bases short, with 15 bases between. This CDR3 is built from 15 residues. The CDR3 is CASSSDRGFPDTQYF. CDR3 nucleotide sequence: TGTGCCAGCAGTTCGGACAGAGGGTTTCCAGATACGCAGTATTTT.

V gene TRBV5-6 combines with J gene TRBJ2-5, with 9 positions matching TRBD1. This CDR3 spans 16 amino acids. V shed 2 bases and J 2 bases; nucleotides not matched to a gene: 7. Germline V gene data show CDR1 as SGHDT and CDR2 as YYEEEE. The CDR3 DNA is TGTGCCAGCAGCTTCCCGACAGGGGGTAGGCAAGAGACCCAGTACTTC. It translates to CASSFPTGGRQETQYF.

This clonotype was detected many times. This rearrangement joins TRBV6-4 to TRBJ2-3; a possible D gene is TRBD2 (6 bases). V was cut by 4 bases and J by 0 bases, with 11 bases left in between. In germline, CDR1 is MRHNA, CDR2 SNTAGT. The CDR3 sequence is 15 residues long. CDR3 in amino acids: CASSVVAASTDTQYF. The DNA for the CDR3 is TGTGCCAGCAGTGTGGTAGCGGCTAGCACAGATACGCAGTATTTT.

In its sample, this clonotype was seen many times. The rearrangement joins TRBV6-2 or TRBV6-3 to TRBJ2-3, with no clear D. The CDR3 length is 14 residues. Per germline, CDR1 MNHEY and CDR2 SVGEGT. The germline V and J ends were trimmed by 1 base and 6 bases, with 11 bases remaining between them. The CDR3 DNA follows: TGTGCCAGCAGTTACTGGTCGCGGTCGGATACGCAGTATTTT. As protein: CASSYWSRSDTQYF.

This clonotype was seen a handful of times. The CDR3 is CASSFDSPTEAFF. The CDR3 bases are TGTGCCAGCAGTTTCGACTCCCCCACTGAAGCTTTCTTT. The chain couples TRBV12-3 or TRBV12-4 to TRBJ1-1; D gene unclear. Trimming cost V 3 bases and J 4 bases, with 9 bases left between them. CDR3 length: 13 residues.

The sample holds many counts of this clonotype. This CDR3 is CASSLAGKGAHEQYF. In DNA, the CDR3 is TGTGCCAGCAGCTTAGCGGGGAAGGGGGCCCACGAGCAGTACTTC. The J gene is TRBJ2-7, the V gene TRBV7-6; 7 bases line up with TRBD1. The germline V gene encodes CDR1 SGHVS and CDR2 FNYEAQ. V shed 0 bases and J 5 bases; nucleotides not matched to a gene: 7. This CDR3 has 15 residues.

This clonotype was observed at least ten times. The J gene is TRBJ1-4, the V gene TRBV6-6; D is uncertain. Germline CDR1 reads MNHNY; CDR2 reads SVGAGI (reference sequence). V was clipped by 8 bases and J by 0 bases, with 10 bases between them. The CDR3 contains 14 residues. In DNA form, the CDR3 reads TGTGCCAGCTTAAATCCAACAACTAATGAAAAACTGTTTTTT. Protein sequence: CASLNPTTNEKLFF.

This clonotype was found a few times. The chain uses TRBV3-1 and TRBJ2-1, with D possibly TRBD2 on 6 matching bases. The CDR3 covers 12 residues. Trimming left V 1 base short and J 14 bases short, with 12 bases between. CDR1 is LGHDT, CDR2 YNNKEL, per germline (reference sequence). As DNA, the CDR3 is TGTGCCAGCAGCCAAGGGAGGGAGCGGGAGTTCTTC. Translating gives CASSQGREREFF.

As DNA, the CDR3 is TGTGCCAGCCAGGAAAGCATCTTGAACACTGAAGCTTTCTTT. This sequence encodes CASQESILNTEAFF. V and J are TRBV7-2 and TRBJ1-1; D remains ambiguous. The CDR3 runs 14 residues. V lost 8 bases to trimming and J lost 0 bases, with 13 bases between them. CDR1 SGHTA and CDR2 FQGNSA come from the germline V gene. Full variable domain (outside the CDR3, taken from reference TRBV7-2 and TRBJ1-1): GAGVSQSPSNKVTEKGKDVELRCDPISGHTALYWYRQSLGQGLEFLIYFQGNSAPDKSGLPSDRFSAERTGGSVSTLTIQRTQQEDSAVYLCASQESILNTEAFFGQGTRLTVV.

This clonotype was found a few times. The genes are TRBV15 and TRBJ1-5; D unresolved. CDR1 LNHNV and CDR2 YYDKDF come from the germline V gene (reference sequence). The CDR3 spans 14 residues. The germline V and J ends were trimmed by 0 bases and 2 bases, with 5 bases remaining between them. The DNA of the CDR3 is TGTGCCACCAGCAGAGATCGGGGCAATCAGCCCCAGCATTTT. Residues: CATSRDRGNQPQHF.

In its sample, this clonotype was seen many times. J is TRBJ2-3 and V is TRBV7-2; TRBD2 matches 16 bases. J lost 1 base, V lost 5 bases, and 9 bases had no gene match. This CDR3 contains 19 residues. From germline, CDR1 is SGHTA and CDR2 FQGNSA. DNA for the CDR3: TGTGCCAGCAGCCCACCGGGACTAGCGGGGGGGCCCGGCACAGATACGCAGTATTTT. It translates to CASSPPGLAGGPGTDTQYF.